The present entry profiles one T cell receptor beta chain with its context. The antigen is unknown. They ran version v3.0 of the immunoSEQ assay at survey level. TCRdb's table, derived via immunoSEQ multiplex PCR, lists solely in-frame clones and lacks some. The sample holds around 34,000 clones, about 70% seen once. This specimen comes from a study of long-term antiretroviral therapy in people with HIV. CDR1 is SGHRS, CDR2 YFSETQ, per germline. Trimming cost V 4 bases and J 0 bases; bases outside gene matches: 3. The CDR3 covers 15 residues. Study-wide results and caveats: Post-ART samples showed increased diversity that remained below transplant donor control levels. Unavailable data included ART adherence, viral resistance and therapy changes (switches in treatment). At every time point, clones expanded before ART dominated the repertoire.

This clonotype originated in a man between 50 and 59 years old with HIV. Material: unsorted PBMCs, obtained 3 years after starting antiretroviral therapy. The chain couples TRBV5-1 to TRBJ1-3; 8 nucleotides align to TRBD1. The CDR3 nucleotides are TGCGCCAGCAGCCAAGGGACAGGCTCTGGAAACACCATATATTTT. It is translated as CASSQGTGSGNTIYF.